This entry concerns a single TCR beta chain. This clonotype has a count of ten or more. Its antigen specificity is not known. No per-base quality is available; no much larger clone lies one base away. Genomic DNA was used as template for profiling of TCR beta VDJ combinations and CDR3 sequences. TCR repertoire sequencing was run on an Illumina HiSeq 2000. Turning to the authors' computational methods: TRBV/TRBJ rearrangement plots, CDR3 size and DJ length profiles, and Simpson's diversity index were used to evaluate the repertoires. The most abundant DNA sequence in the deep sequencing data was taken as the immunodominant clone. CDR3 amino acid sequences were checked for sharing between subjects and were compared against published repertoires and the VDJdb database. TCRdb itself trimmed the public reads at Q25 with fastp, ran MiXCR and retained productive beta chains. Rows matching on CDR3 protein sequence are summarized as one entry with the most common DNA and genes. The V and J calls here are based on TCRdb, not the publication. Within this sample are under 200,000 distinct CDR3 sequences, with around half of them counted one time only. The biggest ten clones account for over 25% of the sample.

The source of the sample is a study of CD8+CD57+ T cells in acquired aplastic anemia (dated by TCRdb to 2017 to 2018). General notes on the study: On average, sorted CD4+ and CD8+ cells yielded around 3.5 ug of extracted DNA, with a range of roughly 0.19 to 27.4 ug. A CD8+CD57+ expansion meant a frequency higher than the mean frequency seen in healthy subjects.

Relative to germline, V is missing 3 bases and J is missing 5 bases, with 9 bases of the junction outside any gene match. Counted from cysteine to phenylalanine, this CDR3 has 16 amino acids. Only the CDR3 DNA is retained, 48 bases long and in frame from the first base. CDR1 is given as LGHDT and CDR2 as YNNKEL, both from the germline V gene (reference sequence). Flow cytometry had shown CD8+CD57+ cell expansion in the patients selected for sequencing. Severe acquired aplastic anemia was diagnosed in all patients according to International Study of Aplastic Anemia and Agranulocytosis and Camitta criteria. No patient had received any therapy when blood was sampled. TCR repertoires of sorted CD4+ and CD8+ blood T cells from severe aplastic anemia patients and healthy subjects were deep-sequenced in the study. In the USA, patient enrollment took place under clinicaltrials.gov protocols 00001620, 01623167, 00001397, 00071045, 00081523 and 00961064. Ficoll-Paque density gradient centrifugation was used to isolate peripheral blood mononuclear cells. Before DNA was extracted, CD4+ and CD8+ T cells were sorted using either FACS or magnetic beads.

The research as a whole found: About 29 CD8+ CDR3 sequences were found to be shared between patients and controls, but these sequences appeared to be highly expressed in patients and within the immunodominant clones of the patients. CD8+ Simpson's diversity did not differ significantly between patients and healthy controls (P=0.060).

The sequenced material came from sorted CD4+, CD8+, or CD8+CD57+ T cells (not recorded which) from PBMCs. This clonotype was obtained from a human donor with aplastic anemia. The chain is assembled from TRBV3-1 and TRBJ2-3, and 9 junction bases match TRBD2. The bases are TGTGCCAGCAGCCAGGGTGGCGGGAGGGCCGGAGATACGCAGTATTTT. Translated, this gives CASSQGGGRAGDTQYF.